Listed below are T cell receptor beta chains from one sample, sequenced in a study of T cell responses to AZD1222 COVID-19 vaccine. Clones were sequenced by immunoSEQ multiplex PCR, and TCRdb holds only the in-frame ones, with some missing. The sample has 85,000 or so clones; roughly 84% are singletons. Sample: peripheral blood, taken 28 days after the second AZD1222 dose. Every receptor here comes from an adult who received the AZD1222 COVID-19 vaccine. CDR3s include the opening cysteine and the closing phenylalanine or tryptophan. A D gene is named only where the DNA matches it firmly. Clone size appears in some rows only: once, few, many, or a class for an expanded clone.

size: few; D: .; J: TRBJ2-3; V: TRBV10-2; CDR3: CASSGLGVPTDTQYF; DNA: TGCGCCAGCAGTGGACTAGGGGTTCCCACAGATACGCAGTATTTT
size: .; D: TRBD1; J: TRBJ1-1; V: TRBV10-2; CDR3: CASSESSTGGSTEAFF; DNA: TGCGCCAGCAGTGAGTCTAGTACAGGGGGTAGCACTGAAGCTTTCTTT
size: .; D: .; J: TRBJ1-4; V: TRBV5-1; CDR3: CASSLAGERTNEKLFF; DNA: TGCGCCAGCAGCTTGGCCGGGGAGAGAACTAATGAAAAACTGTTTTTT
size: .; D: .; J: TRBJ2-5; V: TRBV15; CDR3: CATSREGQSQETQYF; DNA: TGTGCCACCAGCAGGGAGGGCCAGTCACAAGAGACCCAGTACTTC
size: .; D: TRBD2; J: TRBJ2-5; V: TRBV5-1; CDR3: CASSLEGASGMSETQYF; DNA: TGCGCCAGCAGCTTGGAGGGGGCTAGCGGGATGAGCGAGACCCAGTACTTC
size: few; D: .; J: TRBJ2-7; V: TRBV15; CDR3: CATSRDRGGDEQYF; DNA: TGTGCCACCAGCAGAGACAGGGGCGGAGACGAGCAGTACTTC
size: few; D: .; J: TRBJ1-1; V: TRBV29-1; CDR3: CSVPRRTEAFF; DNA: TGCAGCGTTCCCAGGAGGACTGAAGCTTTCTTT
size: .; D: .; J: TRBJ1-2; V: TRBV7-9; CDR3: CASSSPRVGGYTF; DNA: TGTGCCAGCAGCTCCCCACGGGTTGGTGGCTACACCTTC
size: .; D: .; J: TRBJ2-7; V: TRBV28; CDR3: CASSPLGYEQYF; DNA: TGTGCCAGCAGTCCCCTTGGCTATGAGCAGTACTTC
size: .; D: .; J: TRBJ2-5; V: TRBV29-1; CDR3: CSVWAAGQETQYF; DNA: TGCAGCGTTTGGGCGGCAGGTCAAGAGACCCAGTACTTC
size: few; D: .; J: TRBJ2-7; V: TRBV7-8; CDR3: CASSLGQEYYEQYF; DNA: TGTGCCAGCAGCTTAGGCCAGGAGTACTACGAGCAGTACTTC
size: .; D: TRBD2; J: TRBJ2-3; V: TRBV4-2; CDR3: CASSQVWGLAGDGDTQYF; DNA: TGTGCCAGCAGCCAAGTCTGGGGACTAGCGGGAGACGGAGATACGCAGTATTTT
size: .; D: TRBD2; J: TRBJ2-5; V: TRBV3-1/TRBV3-2; CDR3: CASSLGTVAGGRGETQYF; DNA: TGTGCCAGCAGCCTGGGGACGGTAGCGGGTGGTCGAGGAGAGACCCAGTACTTC
size: .; D: .; J: TRBJ1-1; V: TRBV7-8; CDR3: CASTPRAANTEAFF; DNA: TGTGCCAGCACCCCGAGGGCCGCGAACACTGAAGCTTTCTTT
size: .; D: TRBD2; J: TRBJ2-1; V: TRBV10-3; CDR3: CASNGGGTYNEQFF; DNA: TGTGCCAGTAATGGCGGGGGTACTTACAATGAGCAGTTCTTC
size: few; D: .; J: TRBJ2-4; V: TRBV20-1; CDR3: CSAPDGYIQYF; DNA: TGCAGTGCTCCGGATGGGTACATTCAGTACTTC
size: .; D: TRBD1; J: TRBJ2-5; V: TRBV28; CDR3: CASSFWAGGLFDQYF; DNA: TGTGCCAGCAGTTTTTGGGCAGGGGGCCTTTTTGACCAGTACTTC
size: .; D: TRBD2; J: TRBJ2-7; V: TRBV7-2; CDR3: CASSPGGSYEQYF; DNA: TGTGCCAGCAGCCCCGGGGGGTCCTACGAGCAGTACTTC
size: once; D: .; J: TRBJ1-3; V: TRBV28; CDR3: CASKTSTGFGNTIYF; DNA: TGTGCCAGCAAAACCTCAACAGGGTTTGGAAACACCATATATTTT
size: few; D: .; J: TRBJ2-7; V: TRBV6-5; CDR3: CAISDFYEQYF; DNA: TGTGCCATCTCGGACTTCTACGAGCAGTACTTC
size: .; D: .; J: TRBJ2-6; V: TRBV5-8; CDR3: CASSWGGPGANVLTF; DNA: TGTGCCAGCAGCTGGGGGGGCCCTGGGGCCAACGTCCTGACTTTC
size: .; D: .; J: TRBJ1-1; V: TRBV9; CDR3: CASSVVELPRPEAFF; DNA: TGTGCCAGCAGCGTAGTAGAGTTACCAAGGCCTGAAGCTTTCTTT
size: .; D: .; J: TRBJ1-2; V: TRBV9; CDR3: CASSVSPTDLYYGYTF; DNA: TGTGCCAGCAGCGTATCTCCGACAGATTTATACTATGGCTACACCTTC
size: .; D: .; J: TRBJ2-3; V: TRBV10-2; CDR3: CASLVSGADTQYF; DNA: TGCGCCAGCCTCGTCTCGGGGGCAGATACGCAGTATTTT
size: .; D: .; J: TRBJ2-2; V: TRBV7-6; CDR3: CASSLALRGQTNTGELFF; DNA: TGTGCCAGCAGCTTAGCGCTTCGGGGGCAAACGAACACCGGGGAGCTGTTTTTT
size: .; D: .; J: TRBJ1-4; V: TRBV7-2; CDR3: CASSWKGPRISSPKLFF; DNA: TGTGCCAGCAGCTGGAAGGGACCGCGAATCAGCAGTCCAAAACTGTTTTTT
size: .; D: TRBD1; J: TRBJ1-1; V: TRBV7-2; CDR3: CASSFTTGGPEAFF; DNA: TGTGCCAGCAGCTTCACGACAGGGGGGCCCGAAGCTTTCTTT
size: .; D: .; J: TRBJ2-1; V: TRBV3-1/TRBV3-2; CDR3: CASSRPVGDEQFF; DNA: TGTGCCAGCAGCCGACCCGTCGGCGATGAGCAGTTCTTC